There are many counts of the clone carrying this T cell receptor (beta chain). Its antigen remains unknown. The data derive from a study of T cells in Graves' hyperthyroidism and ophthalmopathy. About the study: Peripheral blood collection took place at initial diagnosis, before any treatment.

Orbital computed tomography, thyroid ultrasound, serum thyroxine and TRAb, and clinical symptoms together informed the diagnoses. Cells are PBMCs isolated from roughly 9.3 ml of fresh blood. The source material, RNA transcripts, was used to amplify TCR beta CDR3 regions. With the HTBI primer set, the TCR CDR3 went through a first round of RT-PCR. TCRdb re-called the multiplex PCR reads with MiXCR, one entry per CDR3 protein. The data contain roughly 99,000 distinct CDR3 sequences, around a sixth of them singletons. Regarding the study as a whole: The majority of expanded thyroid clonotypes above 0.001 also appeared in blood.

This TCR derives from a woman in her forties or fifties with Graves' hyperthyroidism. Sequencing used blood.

This chain's CDR3 is CASSAGTGGFYDQPQHF. CDR3 DNA: TGTGCCAGCAGCGCCGGGACAGGGGGCTTCTACGATCAGCCCCAGCATTTT. This chain links TRBV28 with TRBJ1-5, with 12 bases fitting TRBD1. The CDR3 totals 17 residues. J was trimmed by 5 bases and V by 6 bases; bases with no gene match: 11. Germline V CDR1 and CDR2: MDHEN, SYDVKM. The full variable domain, in which reference TRBV28 and TRBJ1-5 provide the parts outside the CDR3, is DVKVTQSSRYLVKRTGEKVFLECVQDMDHENMFWYRQDPGLGLRLIYFSYDVKMKEKGDIPEGYSVSREKKERFSLILESASTNQTSMYLCASSAGTGGFYDQPQHFGDGTRLSIL.